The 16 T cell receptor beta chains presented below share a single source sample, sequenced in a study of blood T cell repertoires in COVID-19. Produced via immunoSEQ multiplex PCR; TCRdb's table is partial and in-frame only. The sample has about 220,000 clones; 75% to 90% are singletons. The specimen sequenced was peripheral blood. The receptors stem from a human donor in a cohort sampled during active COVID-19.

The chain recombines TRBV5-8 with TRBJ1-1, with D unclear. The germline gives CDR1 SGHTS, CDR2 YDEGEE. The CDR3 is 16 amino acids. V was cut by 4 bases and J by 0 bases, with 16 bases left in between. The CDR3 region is CASSLPGGQLNTEAFF. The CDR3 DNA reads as TGTGCCAGCAGCCTCCCCGGCGGGCAGCTGAACACTGAAGCTTTCTTT.

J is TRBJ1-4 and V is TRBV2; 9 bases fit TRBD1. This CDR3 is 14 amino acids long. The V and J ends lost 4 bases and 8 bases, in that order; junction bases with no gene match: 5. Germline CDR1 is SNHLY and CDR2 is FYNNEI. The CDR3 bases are TGTGCCAGCAGTGGGGGACAGGGTCGGGAAAAACTGTTTTTT. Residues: CASSGGQGREKLFF.

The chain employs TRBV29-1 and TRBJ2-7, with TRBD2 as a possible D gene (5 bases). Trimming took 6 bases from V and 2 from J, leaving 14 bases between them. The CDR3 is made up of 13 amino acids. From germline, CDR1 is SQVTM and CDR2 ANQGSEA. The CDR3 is CSVGRGQAYEQYF. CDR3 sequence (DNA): TGCAGCGTGGGTAGAGGGCAGGCCTACGAGCAGTACTTC.

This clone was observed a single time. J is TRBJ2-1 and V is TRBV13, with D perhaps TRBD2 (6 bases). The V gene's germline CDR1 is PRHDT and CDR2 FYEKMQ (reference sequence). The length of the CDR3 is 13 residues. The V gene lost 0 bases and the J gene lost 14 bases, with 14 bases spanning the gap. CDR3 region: CASSLGLGGREFF. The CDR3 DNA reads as TGTGCCAGCAGCTTAGGCTTAGGAGGGCGGGAGTTCTTC. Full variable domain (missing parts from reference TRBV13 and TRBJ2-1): AAGVIQSPRHLIKEKRETATLKCYPIPRHDTVYWYQQGPGQDPQFLISFYEKMQSDKGSIPDRFSAQQFSDYHSELNMSSLELGDSALYFCASSLGLGGREFFGPGTRLTVL.

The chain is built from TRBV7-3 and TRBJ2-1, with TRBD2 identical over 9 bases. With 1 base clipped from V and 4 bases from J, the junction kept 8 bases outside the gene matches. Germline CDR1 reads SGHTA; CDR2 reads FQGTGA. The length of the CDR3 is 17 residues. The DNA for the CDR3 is TGTGCCAGCAGCTTAAGGGTTAGCGGGAGAGGGTACAATGAGCAGTTCTTC. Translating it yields CASSLRVSGRGYNEQFF.

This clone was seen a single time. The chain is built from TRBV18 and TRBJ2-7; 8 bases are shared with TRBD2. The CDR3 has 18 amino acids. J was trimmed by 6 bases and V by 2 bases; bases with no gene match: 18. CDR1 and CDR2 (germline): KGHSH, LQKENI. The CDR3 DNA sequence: TGTGCCAGCTCACCATTTATTAGCGGGACTCTCAGGCCCCCCGAGCAGTACTTC. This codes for CASSPFISGTLRPPEQYF.

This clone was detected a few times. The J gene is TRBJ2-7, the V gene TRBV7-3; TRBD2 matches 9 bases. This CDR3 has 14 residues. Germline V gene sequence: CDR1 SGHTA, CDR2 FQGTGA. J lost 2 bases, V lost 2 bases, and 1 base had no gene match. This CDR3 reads CASSLAGGAYEQYF. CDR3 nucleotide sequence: TGTGCCAGCAGCTTAGCGGGAGGGGCCTACGAGCAGTACTTC.

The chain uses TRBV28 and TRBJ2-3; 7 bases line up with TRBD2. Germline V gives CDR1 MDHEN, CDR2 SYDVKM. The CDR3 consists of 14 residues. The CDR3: CKAGPYLYTDTQYF. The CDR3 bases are TGTAAAGCGGGGCCCTACCTATACACAGATACGCAGTATTTT.

CDR3 protein: CASSLALPSGSNIQYF. CDR3 nucleotide sequence: TGTGCCAGCAGCTTAGCGCTACCTAGCGGGAGTAACATTCAGTACTTC. The chain combines TRBV7-2 with TRBJ2-4; 10 bases are a match to TRBD2. Germline V gene sequence: CDR1 SGHTA, CDR2 FQGNSA. The J segment lost 7 bases and the V segment lost 0 bases, leaving 6 bases of the junction unmatched. The CDR3 covers 16 residues.

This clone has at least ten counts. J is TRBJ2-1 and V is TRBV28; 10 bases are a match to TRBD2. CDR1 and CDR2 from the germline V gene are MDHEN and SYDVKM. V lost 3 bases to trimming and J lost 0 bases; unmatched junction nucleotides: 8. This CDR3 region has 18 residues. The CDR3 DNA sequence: TGTGCCAGCAGTTTCCCAGCGGGGGGGGGCGTCTCCTACAATGAGCAGTTCTTC. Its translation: CASSFPAGGGVSYNEQFF.

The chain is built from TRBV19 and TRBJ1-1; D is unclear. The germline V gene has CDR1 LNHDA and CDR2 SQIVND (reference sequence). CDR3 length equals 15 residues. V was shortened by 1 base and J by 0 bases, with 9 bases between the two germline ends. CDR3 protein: CASSIGWQLNTEAFF. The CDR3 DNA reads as TGTGCCAGTAGTATAGGTTGGCAGTTGAACACTGAAGCTTTCTTT.

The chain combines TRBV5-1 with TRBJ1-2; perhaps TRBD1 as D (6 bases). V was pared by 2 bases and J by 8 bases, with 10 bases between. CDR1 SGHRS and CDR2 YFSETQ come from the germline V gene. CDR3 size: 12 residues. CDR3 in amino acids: CASSFGQRGYTF. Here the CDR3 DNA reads TGCGCCAGCAGCTTCGGACAGAGAGGCTACACCTTC.

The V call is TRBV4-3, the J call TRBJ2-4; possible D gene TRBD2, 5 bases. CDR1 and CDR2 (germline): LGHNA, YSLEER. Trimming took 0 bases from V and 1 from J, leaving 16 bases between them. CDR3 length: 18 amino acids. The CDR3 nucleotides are TGCGCCAGCAGCCAAGAGGCCCACGGCCGCGGGGCCAAAAACATTCAGTACTTC. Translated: CASSQEAHGRGAKNIQYF.

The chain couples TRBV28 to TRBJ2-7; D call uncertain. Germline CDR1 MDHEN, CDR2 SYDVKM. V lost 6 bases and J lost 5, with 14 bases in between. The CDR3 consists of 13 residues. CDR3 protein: CASSLAGLNEQYF. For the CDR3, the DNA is TGTGCCAGCAGCCTTGCTGGGCTTAACGAGCAGTACTTC. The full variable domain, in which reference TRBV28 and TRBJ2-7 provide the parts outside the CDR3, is DVKVTQSSRYLVKRTGEKVFLECVQDMDHENMFWYRQDPGLGLRLIYFSYDVKMKEKGDIPEGYSVSREKKERFSLILESASTNQTSMYLCASSLAGLNEQYFGPGTRLTVT.

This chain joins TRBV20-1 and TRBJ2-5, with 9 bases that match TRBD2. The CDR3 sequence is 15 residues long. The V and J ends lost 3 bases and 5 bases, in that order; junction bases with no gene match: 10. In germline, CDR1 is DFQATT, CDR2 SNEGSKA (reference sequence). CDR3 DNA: TGCAGTGCTAGTATACAAGCGGGAGGTCAGGAGACCCAGTACTTC. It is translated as CSASIQAGGQETQYF.

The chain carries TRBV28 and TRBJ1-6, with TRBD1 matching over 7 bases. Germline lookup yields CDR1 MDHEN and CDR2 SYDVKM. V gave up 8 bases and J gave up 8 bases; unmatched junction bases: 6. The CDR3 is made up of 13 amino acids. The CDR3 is CASSRQGDSPLHF. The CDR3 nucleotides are TGTGCCAGCTCGAGACAGGGAGATTCACCCCTCCACTTT.